These T cell receptor beta chains were read from a single sample in a study of cytomegalovirus exposure and HLA in healthy donors. The protocol was immunoSEQ multiplex PCR, while the TCRdb copy is restricted to in-frame clones and leaves out a portion. The sample's table shows around 78,000 clones. The sequenced sample was PBMCs. Receptors originate from a man between 18 and 29 years old in good health and CMV-seropositive. The CDR3 runs from the conserved cysteine through the conserved F or W. A D gene is named only where the DNA matches it firmly.

J gene,D gene,V gene,CDR3 protein,CDR3 DNA
TRBJ1-2,TRBD1,TRBV27,CASSLRAGGNYGYTF,TGTGCCAGCAGTTTACGAGCAGGGGGGAACTATGGCTACACCTTC
TRBJ2-7,TRBD1,TRBV19,CASSKRDRFYEQYF,TGTGCCAGTAGTAAAAGGGACAGATTCTACGAGCAGTACTTC
TRBJ2-5,-,TRBV5-1,CASALHGEETQYF,TGCGCCAGCGCACTACATGGCGAAGAGACCCAGTACTTC
TRBJ2-1,-,TRBV18,CASSPGGDGNEQFF,TGTGCCAGCTCACCGGGCGGGGATGGGAATGAGCAGTTCTTC
TRBJ2-1,-,TRBV2,CASRGTILGDREQFF,TGTGCCAGCAGGGGTACGATCCTAGGAGACCGGGAGCAGTTCTTC
TRBJ2-7,-,TRBV6-1,CASSEATRHYEQYF,TGTGCCAGCAGTGAAGCGACTAGGCACTACGAGCAGTACTTC
TRBJ2-7,-,TRBV2,CASSDGRTPGGYEQYF,TGTGCCAGCAGTGATGGACGAACACCAGGAGGCTACGAGCAGTACTTC
TRBJ2-1,TRBD2,TRBV7-3,CASSRTSGSYNEQFF,TGTGCCAGCAGTAGGACTAGCGGTTCCTACAATGAGCAGTTCTTC
TRBJ2-5,TRBD2,TRBV9,CASSVTSGGETQYF,TGTGCCAGCAGCGTGACTAGCGGGGGAGAGACCCAGTACTTC
TRBJ2-5,TRBD1,TRBV29-1,CSADRDRHSQQYF,TGCAGCGCCGATCGGGACAGGCACTCGCAGCAGTACTTC
TRBJ1-1,-,TRBV5-6,CASSLGMAPQDFF,TGTGCCAGCAGCTTGGGTATGGCACCCCAAGATTTCTTT
TRBJ1-1,-,TRBV4-1,CASSQGSLRAYEAFF,TGCGCCAGCAGCCAAGGAAGTTTGAGGGCTTATGAAGCTTTCTTT
TRBJ2-1,TRBD2,TRBV5-6,CASSSPGGVDEQFF,TGTGCCAGCAGCTCCCCCGGGGGGGTCGATGAGCAGTTCTTC
TRBJ2-5,TRBD2,TRBV2,CASRQTTSAAGTQYF,TGTGCCAGCAGACAAACTACTAGCGCCGCGGGGACCCAGTACTTC
TRBJ1-2,-,TRBV19,CASSTARGYTF,TGTGCCAGTAGTACCGCCAGGGGCTACACCTTC
TRBJ1-6,-,TRBV6-4,CASSETQDGNSPLHF,TGTGCCAGCAGTGAAACACAGGACGGTAATTCACCCCTCCACTTT
TRBJ2-5,-,TRBV29-1,CSVGALLETQYF,TGCAGCGTTGGGGCCCTTCTAGAGACCCAGTACTTC
TRBJ2-3,TRBD1,TRBV7-6,CASSLVQGADTQYF,TGTGCCAGCAGCTTAGTCCAGGGGGCAGATACGCAGTATTTT
TRBJ2-5,-,TRBV5-1,CASSPRTGSGGQETQYF,TGCGCCAGCAGCCCTCGAACAGGTAGTGGGGGGCAAGAGACCCAGTACTTC
TRBJ2-7,-,TRBV11-2,CASSLGFGNGLF,TGTGCCAGCAGCTTGGGTTTCGGGAACGGCCTCTTC
TRBJ2-1,-,TRBV28,CASRPLRQYNEQFF,TGTGCCAGCAGACCCCTTAGACAGTACAATGAGCAGTTCTTC
TRBJ2-5,-,TRBV7-8,CASSLSNSDRGETQYF,TGTGCCAGCAGCTTATCGAACTCGGACAGAGGGGAGACCCAGTACTTC
TRBJ2-7,-,TRBV2,CASSVSGDSSYEQYF,TGTGCCAGCAGCGTTAGCGGGGACAGCTCCTACGAGCAGTACTTC
TRBJ2-7,-,TRBV11-2,CASSFRPAGEQYF,TGTGCCAGCAGCTTTCGACCGGCAGGCGAGCAGTACTTC
TRBJ2-7,TRBD2,TRBV7-2,CASSLEPGGYEQYF,TGTGCCAGCAGCTTAGAGCCGGGAGGCTACGAGCAGTACTTC
TRBJ2-3,-,TRBV13,CASSSSLGELSTDTQYF,TGTGCCAGCAGCTCATCCTTGGGCGAGCTTAGCACAGATACGCAGTATTTT
TRBJ1-2,-,TRBV19,CASSPQGFYGYTF,TGTGCCAGTAGCCCACAGGGATTCTATGGCTACACCTTC
TRBJ1-3,TRBD1,TRBV4-2,CASSPTGFNSGNTIYF,TGTGCCAGCAGCCCGACAGGGTTCAACTCTGGAAACACCATATATTTT
TRBJ2-7,-,TRBV5-1,CASSVYRAPHTAYEQYF,TGCGCCAGCAGCGTGTACAGGGCTCCGCATACCGCCTACGAGCAGTACTTC
TRBJ1-2,TRBD1,TRBV28,CASSLFSGGSYGYTF,TGTGCCAGCAGTTTATTCTCAGGGGGCAGCTATGGCTACACCTTC
TRBJ2-7,TRBD1,TRBV13,CASRGQGDYEQYF,TGTGCCAGCAGGGGACAGGGGGACTACGAGCAGTACTTC
TRBJ1-2,-,TRBV28,CASSLWAGEGYTF,TGTGCCAGCAGTTTATGGGCAGGGGAGGGCTACACCTTC
TRBJ1-5,-,TRBV15,CATSRPGVAGVQPQHF,TGTGCCACCAGCAGGCCAGGGGTAGCAGGGGTTCAGCCCCAGCATTTT
TRBJ2-1,-,TRBV6-1,CASSGVQEPYNEQFF,TGTGCCAGCAGTGGTGTACAGGAACCCTACAATGAGCAGTTCTTC
TRBJ1-2,-,TRBV19,CASSIRLYYGYTF,TGTGCCAGTAGTATCAGGCTTTACTATGGCTACACCTTC
TRBJ2-7,-,TRBV28,CASCAPPYEQYF,TGTGCCAGCTGTGCGCCCCCCTACGAGCAGTACTTC
TRBJ1-4,TRBD1,TRBV6-1,CASSDRDRGEKLFF,TGTGCCAGCAGTGACCGGGACAGGGGCGAAAAACTGTTTTTT
TRBJ2-7,-,TRBV28,CASSPTGTNYEQYF,TGTGCCAGCAGTCCGACTGGTACGAACTACGAGCAGTACTTC
TRBJ2-6,-,TRBV19,CASSMSGTSGANVLTF,TGTGCCAGTAGTATGAGCGGAACCTCTGGGGCCAACGTCCTGACTTTC
TRBJ2-5,TRBD1,TRBV7-2,CASSPRQGALKETQYF,TGTGCCAGCAGCCCCAGACAGGGGGCCCTAAAAGAGACCCAGTACTTC
TRBJ2-7,-,TRBV5-8,CASSLVVGATFPEQYF,TGTGCCAGCAGCTTGGTTGTGGGGGCGACCTTTCCCGAGCAGTACTTC
TRBJ2-5,TRBD2,TRBV10-2,CASSGGLAGVGETQYF,TGCGCCAGCAGTGGAGGGCTAGCGGGGGTCGGAGAGACCCAGTACTTC
TRBJ2-7,-,TRBV28,CASTATGGDTFYEQYF,TGTGCCAGCACTGCTACGGGGGGCGATACTTTCTACGAGCAGTACTTC